This is a list of T cell receptor beta chains from one sample in a study of T cell responses to AZD1222 COVID-19 vaccine. Data came from immunoSEQ multiplex PCR; TCRdb stores just in-frame clones and leaves some out. The sample consists of 100,000 to 150,000 clones, around 90% of them appearing once. Sample: peripheral blood, taken on day 0 of AZD1222 vaccination. The source of these receptors is an adult in good health. CDR3s include the opening cysteine and the closing phenylalanine or tryptophan. A D gene is named only where the DNA matches it firmly. Expanded clones are given a class, and other clones once, few, many or no size at all.

V gene,clone size,J gene,D gene,CDR3 protein,CDR3 DNA
TRBV7-7,.,TRBJ1-1,.,CASSFGLNTEAFF,TGTGCTAGCAGCTTCGGTCTGAACACTGAAGCTTTCTTT
TRBV3-1/TRBV3-2,.,TRBJ1-2,.,CASSHSGNGYTF,TGTGCCAGCAGCCATTCAGGGAATGGCTACACCTTC
TRBV14,.,TRBJ1-1,.,CASSLTRQRARTEAFF,TGTGCCAGCAGCCTGACACGCCAGAGGGCGAGGACTGAAGCTTTCTTT
TRBV5-1,.,TRBJ2-2,.,CASSLRAGRAAGELFF,TGCGCCAGCAGCTTGCGTGCGGGACGGGCCGCCGGGGAGCTGTTTTTT
TRBV7-5,.,TRBJ1-2,.,CARSRLRGDEGIGGYTF,TGTGCCAGAAGTCGGTTACGGGGAGATGAAGGGATCGGTGGCTACACCTTC
TRBV12-3/TRBV12-4,once,TRBJ1-2,.,CASSLQGYGYTF,TGTGCCAGCAGTTTACAGGGCTATGGCTACACCTTC
TRBV5-6,.,TRBJ1-1,.,CASSPLGRPAVEAFF,TGTGCCAGCAGCCCCCTCGGAAGGCCCGCGGTGGAAGCTTTCTTT
TRBV9,.,TRBJ1-2,.,CASSPETTFRGYTF,TGTGCCAGCAGCCCCGAAACGACATTCCGTGGCTACACCTTC
TRBV4-3,.,TRBJ1-2,TRBD1,CASSQTGTGGVIFF,TGCGCCAGCAGCCAAACCGGGACAGGGGGCGTAATCTTCTTC
TRBV3-1/TRBV3-2,.,TRBJ1-1,.,CASSQGVGFLMNTEAFF,TGTGCCAGCAGCCAAGGGGTCGGATTCCTCATGAACACTGAAGCTTTCTTT
TRBV30,.,TRBJ2-1,TRBD1,CAWSVSGTGMVF,TGTGCCTGGAGTGTTTCCGGGACAGGGATGGTCTTC
TRBV11-2,.,TRBJ2-3,.,CASRAGVADTQYF,TGTGCCAGCAGGGCAGGCGTGGCGGATACGCAGTATTTT
TRBV15,.,TRBJ1-3,TRBD1,CATQTGISGNTIYF,TGTGCCACCCAGACAGGGATATCTGGAAACACCATATATTTT
TRBV14,.,TRBJ2-1,TRBD1,CASSQAARTGVDEQFF,TGTGCCAGCAGCCAAGCCGCCAGGACAGGGGTCGATGAGCAGTTCTTC
TRBV27,.,TRBJ1-5,.,CASSLRGAGQPQHF,TGTGCCAGCAGTTTACGAGGGGCGGGTCAGCCCCAGCATTTT
TRBV6-5,.,TRBJ1-2,TRBD1,CASSSFRGDYTF,TGTGCCAGCAGTTCATTCAGGGGGGACTACACCTTC
TRBV6-5,.,TRBJ1-2,.,CAGQQGYGYTF,TGTGCCGGCCAACAGGGATACGGCTACACCTTC
TRBV3-1/TRBV3-2,.,TRBJ1-3,TRBD1,CASSQDQRGTGVPQSSGNTIYF,TGTGCCAGCAGCCAAGATCAGCGGGGGACAGGGGTACCTCAGAGCTCTGGAAACACCATATATTTT
TRBV10-3,few,TRBJ1-1,.,CAISEELGGTEAFF,TGTGCCATCAGTGAGGAACTCGGGGGCACTGAAGCTTTCTTT
TRBV15,once,TRBJ1-6,.,CATNPGPGSPLHF,TGTGCCACCAACCCCGGACCCGGTTCACCCCTCCACTTT
TRBV7-2,.,TRBJ1-2,TRBD1,CASSETGWSGYTF,TGTGCCAGCAGCGAGACAGGGTGGTCTGGCTACACCTTC
TRBV5-1,.,TRBJ1-1,.,CASSLFGRGALGNTEAFF,TGCGCCAGCAGCTTATTTGGCAGAGGAGCTCTAGGGAACACTGAAGCTTTCTTT
TRBV27,.,TRBJ2-6,.,CASSLIGRSSSGANVLTF,TGTGCCAGCAGTTTAATCGGCAGGTCCTCCTCTGGGGCCAACGTCCTGACTTTC
TRBV10-3,.,TRBJ1-5,.,CAISPGTRNQPQHF,TGTGCCATCAGCCCCGGGACAAGGAATCAGCCCCAGCATTTT
TRBV6-5,.,TRBJ2-1,.,CASSYRDGINEQFF,TGTGCCAGCAGTTACAGGGACGGAATCAATGAGCAGTTCTTC
TRBV11-2,once,TRBJ2-5,TRBD2,CASSLGTSGQETQYF,TGTGCCAGCAGCTTGGGGACTAGCGGCCAAGAGACCCAGTACTTC
TRBV7-8,once,TRBJ1-1,TRBD1,CASSYTQGFGTEAFF,TGTGCCAGCAGCTACACACAGGGGTTTGGCACTGAAGCTTTCTTT
TRBV6-5,.,TRBJ1-5,.,CASSFDGSNQPQHF,TGTGCCAGCAGTTTCGACGGATCCAATCAGCCCCAGCATTTT
TRBV6-5,.,TRBJ1-1,.,CASSFVFPGDEAFF,TGTGCCAGCAGTTTTGTATTTCCCGGCGATGAAGCTTTCTTT
TRBV30,.,TRBJ2-5,.,CAWGTSETQYF,TGTGCCTGGGGGACGTCGGAGACCCAGTACTTC
TRBV6-5,.,TRBJ2-2,.,CASRRGFNTGELFF,TGTGCCAGCAGACGAGGGTTTAACACCGGGGAGCTGTTTTTT
TRBV6-2/TRBV6-3,.,TRBJ2-1,.,CASSSDSLSYNEQFF,TGTGCCAGCAGTTCGGACAGCCTTTCCTACAATGAGCAGTTCTTC